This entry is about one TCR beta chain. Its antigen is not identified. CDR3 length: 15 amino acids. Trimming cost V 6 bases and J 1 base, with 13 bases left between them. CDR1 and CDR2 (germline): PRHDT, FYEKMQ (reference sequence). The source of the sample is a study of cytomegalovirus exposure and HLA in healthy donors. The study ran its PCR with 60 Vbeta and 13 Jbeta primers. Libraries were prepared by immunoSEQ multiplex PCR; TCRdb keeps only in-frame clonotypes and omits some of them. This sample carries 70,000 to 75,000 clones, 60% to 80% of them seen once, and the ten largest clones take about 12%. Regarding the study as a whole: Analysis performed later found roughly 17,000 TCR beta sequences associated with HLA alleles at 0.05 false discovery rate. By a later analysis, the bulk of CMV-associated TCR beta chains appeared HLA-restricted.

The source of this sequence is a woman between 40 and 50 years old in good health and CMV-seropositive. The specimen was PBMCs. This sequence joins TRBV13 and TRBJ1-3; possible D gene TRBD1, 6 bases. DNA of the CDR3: TGTGCCAGCAGGTTGGGGGCCCGATCTGGAAACACCATATATTTT. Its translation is CASRLGARSGNTIYF.